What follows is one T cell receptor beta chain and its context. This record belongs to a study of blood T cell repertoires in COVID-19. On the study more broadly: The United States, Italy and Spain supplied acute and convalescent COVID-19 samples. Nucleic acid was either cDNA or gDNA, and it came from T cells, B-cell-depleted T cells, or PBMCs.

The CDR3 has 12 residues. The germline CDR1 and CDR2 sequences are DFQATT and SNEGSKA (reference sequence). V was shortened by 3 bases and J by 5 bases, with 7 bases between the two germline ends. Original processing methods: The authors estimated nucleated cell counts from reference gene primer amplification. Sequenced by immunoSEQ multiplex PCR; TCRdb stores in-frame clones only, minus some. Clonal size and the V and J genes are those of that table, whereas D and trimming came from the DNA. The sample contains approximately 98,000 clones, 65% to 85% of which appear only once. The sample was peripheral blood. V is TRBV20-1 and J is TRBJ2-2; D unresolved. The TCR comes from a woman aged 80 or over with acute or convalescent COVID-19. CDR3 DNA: TGCAGTGCTAGTTCAAATACCGGGGAGCTGTTTTTT. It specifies CSASSNTGELFF.